This record covers a single T cell receptor beta chain. Antigen specificity is unknown. Assay: immunoSEQ multiplex PCR; the TCRdb copy retains only in-frame clones and omits some. The table shows about 200,000 clones, with roughly three quarters occurring only once. Roughly 2 micrograms of genomic DNA from cryopreserved PBMCs went into TCR beta libraries. The data stem from a study of cytotoxic CD8 clonotypes in ibrutinib-treated CLL. Study-level findings and limits: Clonality showed a rise at ibrutinib response that reversed toward baseline at progression. Public clonotypes proved infrequent, and on treatment they shrank or remained steady.

The germline V gene has CDR1 SQVTM and CDR2 ANQGSEA. V lost 4 bases, J lost 7 bases, and 12 bases stayed unmatched. CDR3 size: 14 residues. The rearrangement uses TRBV29-1 and TRBJ1-1; 7 nucleotides align to TRBD1. Sequences were derived from PBMCs, sampled after 12 months of ibrutinib treatment. The clonotype comes from a human donor with chronic lymphocytic leukemia. The CDR3 bases are TGCAGCGTTGCCGGACGAGACAGGGTCGGTGAAGCTTTCTTT. It specifies CSVAGRDRVGEAFF.